Presented here are 27 T cell receptor beta chains from one specimen sequenced in a study of molecular identifiers for immune sequencing clone quantification. TCRdb re-called the PCR reads with MiXCR, one entry per CDR3 protein. The sample carries more than 550,000 distinct CDR3 sequences, approximately 24% recorded once. The sequenced material came from naive CD8+ T cells from blood, with Jurkat cell RNA spiked in. The subset here: FACS-sorted CD8+CD4-CCR7+CD45RA+ naive T cells. The receptors were gathered from a human donor in good health. Some libraries in this study had Jurkat cell RNA spiked in.

The chain is built from TRBV30 and TRBJ2-3; 14 nucleotides align to TRBD2. Germline V lookup: CDR1 GTSNPN, CDR2 SVGIG (reference sequence). J gave up 1 base and V 2 bases, and 17 bases lay outside the gene matches. The CDR3 contains 21 residues. Written as DNA, the CDR3 is TGTGCCTGGAGTCTCGGGACTAGCGGGGGTCGTGCGTTTTATGGCACAGATACGCAGTATTTT. This codes for CAWSLGTSGGRAFYGTDTQYF.

The sample holds many counts of this clonotype. This chain connects TRBV6-2 or TRBV6-3 to TRBJ2-7, with D perhaps TRBD2 (5 bases). Germline V gene sequence: CDR1 MNHEY, CDR2 SVGEGT. Trimming removed 8 bases from V and 5 bases from J, with 19 bases in between. The CDR3 runs 14 residues. CDR3: CASPEQRPKDEQYF. CDR3 coding DNA: TGTGCCAGCCCCGAACAGCGGCCTAAGGACGAGCAGTACTTC.

This clonotype appeared once. The CDR3 spells CASSIGSGDTQYF. The CDR3 DNA reads as TGTGCCAGTAGTATAGGCTCTGGGGATACGCAGTATTTT. J is TRBJ2-3 and V is TRBV19; D not certain. Deletions cut 1 base from V and 6 bases from J, with 8 bases between. Germline V gives CDR1 LNHDA, CDR2 SQIVND (reference sequence). CDR3 length: 13 residues.

In the case of this clonotype: No conserved phenylalanine or tryptophan is present at the end of the CDR3, so a read error is the likely explanation. This sequence joins TRBV12-3 or TRBV12-4 and TRBJ2-7; D ambiguous. The CDR3 contains 13 residues. Trimming took 3 bases from V and 2 from J, leaving 8 bases between them. CDR3 in amino acids: CASSLGGPYEQYL. CDR3 DNA sequence: TGTGCCAGCAGTTTGGGCGGTCCCTACGAGCAGTACCTC.

This clonotype was counted at least ten times. An end of the junction does not agree with germline; a read error may underlie this. This chain joins TRBV28 and TRBJ2-7; 7 bases match TRBD2. This CDR3 has 12 amino acids. Per germline, CDR1 MDHEN and CDR2 SYDVKM. The CDR3 is CASSPGTTELDF. CDR3 coding DNA: TGTGCCAGCAGTCCAGGGACTACGGAGTTGGACTTC.

This clonotype was seen a handful of times. This chain uses TRBV20-1 with TRBJ1-1; 11 bases are shared with TRBD1. CDR3 length: 17 amino acids. With 5 bases clipped from V and 3 bases from J, the junction kept 14 bases outside the gene matches. The germline V gene has CDR1 DFQATT and CDR2 SNEGSKA (reference sequence). The DNA for the CDR3 is TGCAGTGCTGACCTCCGGGACAGGGGGGGGTTCGACACTGAAGCTTTCTTT. Protein product: CSADLRDRGGFDTEAFF.

V and J are TRBV24-1 and TRBJ1-3, with D unresolved. V was clipped by 2 bases and J by 0 bases, with 7 bases between them. Germline values: CDR1 KGHDR, CDR2 SFDVKD. This CDR3 has 15 amino acids. DNA for the CDR3: TGTGCCACCAGTGATTCTACGAGCTCTGGAAACACCATATATTTT. As protein: CATSDSTSSGNTIYF.

The chain uses TRBV29-1 and TRBJ2-1; D assignment may be TRBD1 or TRBD2 (5 bases each). V was trimmed by 7 bases and J by 6 bases, leaving 16 bases between them. The CDR3 covers 13 residues. The germline V gene encodes CDR1 SQVTM and CDR2 ANQGSEA. As DNA, the CDR3 is TGCAGCGAAAAGATGGGGGTGGGCAATGAGCAGTTCTTC. It codes for CSEKMGVGNEQFF.

This rearrangement joins TRBV12-3 or TRBV12-4 to TRBJ1-2; D gene unclear. The CDR3 runs 13 residues. V was clipped by 1 base and J by 4 bases, with 7 bases between them. In DNA, the CDR3 is TGTGCCAGCAGTTTAGGCGTCAGCTATGGCTACACCTTC. Its translation is CASSLGVSYGYTF.

Of note for this clonotype: Being one base from a much bigger clone, this may be a read error. The V call is TRBV5-3, the J call TRBJ2-5; D unresolved. TRBV5-3 is assigned to the ORF class and has an uncertain function. Trimming took 8 bases from V and 5 from J, leaving 10 bases between them. The CDR3 extends over 11 amino acids. The CDR3 region is CASNSRETQYF. Written as DNA, the CDR3 is TGTGCCAGCAACTCGCGTGAGACCCAGTACTTC.

A few counts support this clonotype. This chain connects TRBV7-9 to TRBJ2-1; 8 bases agree with TRBD1. The junction had 14 bases not matched to a gene; V was cut back by 8 bases and J by 8 bases. In germline, CDR1 is SEHNR, CDR2 FQNEAQ (reference sequence). The CDR3 loop spans 15 amino acids. CDR3 protein: CASYPTTGALDEQFF. CDR3 nucleotides: TGTGCCAGCTATCCTACGACAGGGGCGTTGGATGAGCAGTTCTTC.

The rearrangement joins TRBV28 to TRBJ1-6, with a tentative D call TRBD1 (6 bases). Germline CDR1 MDHEN, CDR2 SYDVKM. V lost 1 base and J 10 bases, leaving 11 bases between the germline ends. The CDR3 has 14 residues. The CDR3 DNA reads as TGTGCCAGCAGTTTATCGGGGGCCGTGTCACCCCTCCACTTT. Its protein is CASSLSGAVSPLHF.

This clonotype was detected ten times or more. The chain joins TRBV9 to TRBJ2-3; possible D gene TRBD2, 6 bases. Looked up from germline, CDR1 is SGDLS and CDR2 is YYNGEE. CDR3 length equals 13 residues. Trimming removed 0 bases at V and 4 bases at J, with 6 bases between. The CDR3 loop reads CASSVGGADTQYF. CDR3 DNA sequence: TGTGCCAGCAGCGTAGGGGGGGCAGATACGCAGTATTTT.

This clonotype was detected many times. V is TRBV7-9 and J is TRBJ2-7, with D uncertain. This CDR3 is built from 12 residues. V was clipped by 6 bases and J by 4 bases, with 10 bases between them. The germline V gene has CDR1 SEHNR and CDR2 FQNEAQ (reference sequence). CDR3 loop: CASRVGVYEQYF. The CDR3 nucleotides are TGTGCCAGCAGGGTTGGGGTGTACGAGCAGTACTTC.

This chain connects TRBV7-2 to TRBJ2-2; tentative D call: TRBD2 (5 bases). The CDR3 runs to 18 residues. Germline V lookup: CDR1 SGHTA, CDR2 FQGNSA. Trimming removed 1 base at V and 1 base at J, with 16 bases between. This CDR3 is CASSLEFLAELNTGELFF. In DNA form, the CDR3 reads TGTGCCAGCAGCTTAGAGTTCCTAGCTGAACTGAACACCGGGGAGCTGTTTTTT.

V is TRBV6-2 or TRBV6-3 and J is TRBJ2-7; 14 positions agree with TRBD2. The length of the CDR3 is 17 residues. From germline, CDR1 is MNHEY and CDR2 SVGEGT. The ends lost 2 bases at V and 7 bases at J; junction bases unmatched: 10. DNA for the CDR3: TGTGCCAGCAGTTACCATGGACTAGCGGGGGGTTCCGAGGAGCAGTACTTC. Translating gives CASSYHGLAGGSEEQYF.

In the case of this clonotype: A much larger clone sits a single nucleotide away, making a read error possible. The rearrangement joins TRBV6-2 or TRBV6-3 to TRBJ2-7; 7 bases match TRBD1. The CDR3 extends over 13 amino acids. V shed 8 bases, J shed 4 bases, and the junction held 8 bases outside the gene matches. Germline CDR1 MNHEY, CDR2 SVGEGT. The CDR3 nucleotides are TGTGCCAGCGGTATCCCAGGGGGTTACGAGCAGTACTTC. It specifies CASGIPGGYEQYF.

Concerning this clonotype: This clone may be a read error of a much larger clone one base away. The genes are TRBV4-1 and TRBJ2-1; 7 nucleotides agree with TRBD1. CDR1 and CDR2 (germline): MGHRA, YSYEKL. The CDR3 loop spans 13 amino acids. The CDR3 bases are TGCGCCAGCAGCCAAACAGGGGACAATGATCAGTTCTTC. Protein product: CASSQTGDNDQFF.

This clonotype was seen once. A much more abundant neighbour one base away suggests this may be a read error. The conserved phenylalanine or tryptophan is not found at the CDR3 terminus, so this likely reflects a read error. The chain combines TRBV5-3 with TRBJ1-1; D is ambiguous. TRBV5-3 is known as an ORF, though its function is uncertain. V was clipped by 9 bases and J by 0 bases, with 12 bases between them. The CDR3 runs 13 residues. Here the CDR3 reads CANGDEMNTEAFL. CDR3 nucleotides: TGTGCCAACGGGGATGAAATGAACACTGAAGCTTTCCTT.

Regarding this clonotype: This may be a read error: a much more frequent sequence differs by one nucleotide. The V call is TRBV6-6, the J call TRBJ1-1; a weak D match, TRBD1 (6 bases). This CDR3 is built from 16 residues. V lost 4 bases and J lost 5, with 20 bases in between. Germline lookup yields CDR1 MNHNY and CDR2 SVGAGI (reference sequence). CDR3 bases: TGTGCCAGCAGTTCTCCGGGATGGGGGCGGTATACTGAAGCTTTCTTT. Its translation is CASSSPGWGRYTEAFF.

DNA for the CDR3: TGTGCCACCAGTGATAAGCAAGTTAAGGGGACCTCCACCGGGGAGCTGTTTTTT. This sequence encodes CATSDKQVKGTSTGELFF. This sequence joins TRBV24-1 and TRBJ2-2; D is tentatively TRBD1 or TRBD2 (5 bases each). Looked up from germline, CDR1 is KGHDR and CDR2 is SFDVKD. The length of the CDR3 is 18 residues. Trimming left V 3 bases short and J 4 bases short, with 20 bases between.

A note on this clonotype: Being one base from a much bigger clone, this may be a read error. CDR3 region: CSVGQGETQYF. The CDR3 bases are TGCAGCGTTGGACAGGGCGAGACCCAGTACTTC. The chain couples TRBV29-1 to TRBJ2-5, with TRBD1 matching over 7 bases. This CDR3 spans 11 amino acids. Germline CDR1 is SQVTM and CDR2 is ANQGSEA. V was clipped by 4 bases and J by 5 bases; unmatched bases: 1.

V and J are TRBV5-1 and TRBJ1-2, with 8 bases matching TRBD1. This CDR3 has 17 amino acids. Germline values: CDR1 SGHRS, CDR2 YFSETQ. Unmatched junction bases numbered 14, after V lost 3 bases and J lost 4 bases. The CDR3: CASSSLPSGGEGYGYTF. The DNA of the CDR3 is TGCGCCAGCAGCTCCCTTCCTTCAGGGGGCGAGGGCTATGGCTACACCTTC.

Worth noting for this clonotype: It may be a read error: a sequence one base away is much more abundant. The chain links TRBV7-9 to TRBJ2-3; D is perhaps TRBD2 (6 bases). This CDR3 spans 15 amino acids. V was clipped by 2 bases and J by 4 bases, with 13 bases between them. Germline CDR1 SEHNR, CDR2 FQNEAQ (reference sequence). Written as DNA, the CDR3 is TGTGCCAGCAGCTTATGGGGGGACTTCGCAGATACGCAGTATTTT. This codes for CASSLWGDFADTQYF.

With respect to this clonotype: A much bigger clone sits one base away, suggesting this may be a read error. The V call is TRBV7-9, the J call TRBJ2-1; no clear D gene. There are 12 residues in the CDR3. CDR1 and CDR2 from the germline V gene are SEHNR and FQNEAQ (reference sequence). The CDR3 loop reads CAGSFDLSEQFF. In DNA, the CDR3 is TGTGCCGGCAGCTTTGACCTGAGTGAGCAGTTCTTC.

This clonotype was picked up many times. The chain carries TRBV4-1 and TRBJ2-3; D not resolved. Germline V gives CDR1 MGHRA, CDR2 YSYEKL. The CDR3 loop spans 15 amino acids. The ends were cut back, 2 bases at V and 3 bases at J, with 12 bases in the middle. CDR3 region: CASSQWADKTDTQYF. DNA for the CDR3: TGCGCCAGCAGCCAATGGGCAGACAAAACAGATACGCAGTATTTT.

The table lists this clonotype with a few counts. V and J are TRBV7-8 and TRBJ2-2; D possibly corresponds to TRBD2 (7 bases). Trimming cost V 1 base and J 3 bases, with 15 bases left between them. CDR1 is SGHVS, CDR2 FQNEAQ, per germline. This CDR3 is 17 amino acids long. The CDR3 loop is CASSLGGGVGYTGELFF. DNA for the CDR3: TGTGCCAGCAGCTTAGGAGGGGGGGTAGGGTACACCGGGGAGCTGTTTTTT. The variable domain in full, completed from reference TRBV7-8 and TRBJ2-2, reads GAGVSQSPRYKVAKRGQDVALRCDPISGHVSLFWYQQALGQGPEFLTYFQNEAQLDKSGLPSDRFFAERPEGSVSTLKIQRTQQEDSAVYLCASSLGGGVGYTGELFFGEGSRLTVL.